Sequencing of this T cell receptor beta chain was carried out in a study of blood T cell repertoires in COVID-19. This clone has a single count. The sample carries other DNA sequences with the same CDR3. Everyone who took part was about 18 to 89 years old, and they came from 24 US areas. Donors were grouped by their self-reported clinical history. Before being deemed recovered, Cohort 3 donors had two negative PCRs, clearance, or symptom resolution. In the authors' methods: Estimation of nucleated cell counts relied on the amplification of reference gene primers. Assay: immunoSEQ multiplex PCR; the TCRdb copy retains only in-frame clones and omits some. That table furnishes V, J and clone size, whereas the DNA furnished D and trimming. Altogether 300,000 to 350,000 clones are present, about 90% being singletons, with the ten largest covering about a tenth. Trimming at V came to 5 bases and at J to 6 bases, leaving 2 bases not matched to a gene. CDR3 length: 14 residues. Looked up from germline, CDR1 is LNHDA and CDR2 is SQIVND (reference sequence).

The chain is built from TRBV19 and TRBJ1-5; 12 bases agree with TRBD1. Sequenced material: PBMCs or T cells enriched from blood (not recorded which). The clonotype was recovered from a woman in her 30s who had recovered from COVID-19. The CDR3 DNA reads TGTGCCAGTAGTGGGACAGGGGGCGGTCAGCCCCAGCATTTT. Its translation: CASSGTGGGQPQHF.